A single sample is the source of the 19 T cell receptor beta chains below, sequenced in a study of long-term antiretroviral therapy in people with HIV. With survey level as its setting, the immunoSEQ assay was v3.0. Clones were read by immunoSEQ multiplex PCR, and TCRdb kept only the in-frame ones, dropping some. The table includes some 24,000 clones, about four fifths detected once. The material was unsorted PBMCs, obtained at the start of antiretroviral therapy, before treatment. These receptors all stem from a woman aged 18-30 years with HIV.

This sequence joins TRBV18 and TRBJ1-2; D might be TRBD1 (5 bases). The CDR3 runs to 14 residues. CDR1 is KGHSH, CDR2 LQKENI, per germline. V lost 3 bases, J lost 3 bases, and 11 bases lay in between. The CDR3 loop is CASSPLSGDYGYTF. CDR3 sequence (DNA): TGTGCCAGCTCACCTCTGTCGGGGGACTATGGCTACACCTTC.

The V and J genes are TRBV5-4 and TRBJ2-2, with D perhaps matching TRBD1 or TRBD2 (6 bases each). Germline lookup yields CDR1 SGHNT and CDR2 YYREEE (reference sequence). This CDR3 spans 16 amino acids. The germline V and J ends were trimmed by 0 bases and 6 bases, with 15 bases remaining between them. CDR3 DNA: TGTGCCAGCAGCTTGGCAGGGACTGGGGGCCCCGGGGAGCTGTTTTTT. It is translated as CASSLAGTGGPGELFF.

The chain is built from TRBV9 and TRBJ1-2, with no clear D. CDR3 length equals 13 residues. Per germline, CDR1 SGDLS and CDR2 YYNGEE. V gave up 0 bases and J gave up 2 bases, with 5 bases separating them. CDR3 sequence (DNA): TGTGCCAGCAGCGTAGTACAGAACTATGGCTACACCTTC. Encoded protein: CASSVVQNYGYTF.

The chain has TRBV4-3 and TRBJ1-4; D is unclear. CDR3 size: 15 residues. With 4 bases removed from V and 7 bases from J, the gap between germline ends came to 16 bases. Looked up from germline, CDR1 is LGHNA and CDR2 is YSLEER. The CDR3 DNA follows: TGCGCCAGCAGCCCTTCGGGCCTCACGGGTGAAAAACTGTTTTTT. Translated: CASSPSGLTGEKLFF.

The chain is built from TRBV4-2 and TRBJ2-7; TRBD1 matches 9 bases. The CDR3 totals 15 residues. From germline, CDR1 is LGHNA and CDR2 YNFKEQ. V was clipped by 5 bases and J by 4 bases; unmatched bases: 9. The CDR3 bases are TGTGCCAGCAGCTCCCGTGGACAGGGGAAGTACGAGCAGTACTTC. Translated: CASSSRGQGKYEQYF.

DNA for the CDR3: TGTGCTAGTGGTTTTAGGGACAGGGGGAGGCAAGAGACCCAGTACTTC. Translating gives CASGFRDRGRQETQYF. This rearrangement joins TRBV12-5 to TRBJ2-5; 11 nucleotides agree with TRBD1. Germline V lookup: CDR1 LGHNT, CDR2 FRNRAP. The CDR3 consists of 16 residues. The junction had 5 bases not matched to a gene; V was cut back by 3 bases and J by 2 bases.

The chain couples TRBV4-3 to TRBJ1-1, with D possibly matching TRBD1 (6 bases). V lost 0 bases and J lost 1, with 9 bases in between. Germline CDR1 LGHNA, CDR2 YSLEER. This CDR3 is built from 15 residues. The CDR3: CASSQEWTENTEAFF. CDR3 DNA: TGCGCCAGCAGCCAAGAGTGGACAGAGAACACTGAAGCTTTCTTT.

The V gene is TRBV7-2, the J gene TRBJ2-7, with 9 nucleotides matching TRBD2. CDR1 SGHTA and CDR2 FQGNSA come from the germline V gene. V lost 5 bases and J lost 2; bases outside the gene matches: 10. The CDR3 is made up of 16 amino acids. The CDR3: CASSPTGGLAAYEQYF. As DNA, the CDR3 is TGTGCCAGCAGCCCCACCGGGGGACTAGCTGCCTACGAGCAGTACTTC.

The chain has TRBV11-2 and TRBJ2-7; the match to TRBD2 covers 10 bases. The V gene end was trimmed by 4 bases and the J gene end by 0 bases; junction bases not matched to a gene: 3. Germline CDR1 and CDR2: SGHAT and FQNNGV. There are 15 residues in the CDR3. The CDR3 DNA sequence: TGTGCCAGCAGCTCCACTAGCGGGGACTCCTACGAGCAGTACTTC. This translates into CASSSTSGDSYEQYF.

The gene calls are TRBV9 and TRBJ2-1; D is perhaps TRBD2 (7 bases). V lost 0 bases and J lost 4, with 17 bases in between. The CDR3 runs 17 residues. Germline CDR1 SGDLS, CDR2 YYNGEE. The DNA of the CDR3 is TGTGCCAGCAGCGTAGGGTTAGGGGGGGTCGTATACAATGAGCAGTTCTTC. Its translation: CASSVGLGGVVYNEQFF. The full variable domain, rest sourced from reference TRBV9 and TRBJ2-1, is DSGVTQTPKHLITATGQRVTLRCSPRSGDLSVYWYQQSLDQGLQFLIQYYNGEERAKGNILERFSAQQFPDLHSELNLSSLELGDSALYFCASSVGLGGVVYNEQFFGPGTRLTVL.

In this sample, this clone turned up a few times. The rearrangement uses TRBV2 and TRBJ1-1; TRBD1 agrees at 8 bases. V was pared by 4 bases and J by 8 bases, with 3 bases of the junction left unmatched. This CDR3 contains 12 residues. CDR1 is SNHLY and CDR2 is FYNNEI in the germline V gene. The CDR3 reads CASSGQGAEAFF. The CDR3 DNA reads as TGTGCCAGCAGTGGCCAGGGGGCGGAAGCTTTCTTT.

In this sample, this clone turned up a few times. The V gene is TRBV15, the J gene TRBJ1-5; tentatively, D is TRBD1 (5 bases). Trimming cost V 4 bases and J 4 bases, with 8 bases left between them. This CDR3 has 13 residues. CDR1 and CDR2 (germline): LNHNV, YYDKDF (reference sequence). The CDR3 spells CATSKGRNQPQHF. The CDR3 DNA is TGTGCCACCAGCAAGGGACGAAATCAGCCCCAGCATTTT.

The V and J genes are TRBV30 and TRBJ1-5; maybe TRBD1 (6 bases). The CDR3 is made up of 13 amino acids. Germline loops: CDR1 GTSNPN, CDR2 SVGIG (reference sequence). The V end lost 0 bases, the J end lost 5 bases, and 8 bases lay between the germline ends. CDR3 nucleotide sequence: TGTGCCTGGAGTGTCAGGGGCCATCAGCCCCAGCATTTT. It codes for CAWSVRGHQPQHF.

This clone was recorded a few times. The chain combines TRBV6-5 with TRBJ1-2; 7 positions match TRBD1. Trimming at V came to 2 bases and at J to 8 bases, leaving 14 bases not matched to a gene. This CDR3 has 16 residues. Per germline, CDR1 MNHEY and CDR2 SVGAGI. Here the CDR3 reads CASSYGRQGPWRGYTF. CDR3 DNA: TGTGCCAGCAGTTACGGCCGACAGGGCCCCTGGCGGGGCTACACCTTC.

This sequence joins TRBV6-6 and TRBJ2-3; TRBD1 matches at 8 bases. V lost 6 bases to trimming and J lost 6 bases; unmatched junction nucleotides: 8. The CDR3 consists of 14 residues. The germline CDR1 and CDR2 sequences are MNHNY and SVGAGI (reference sequence). The DNA of the CDR3 is TGTGCCAGCAGCCGTACAGGGGGTGAGGATACGCAGTATTTT. The encoded protein is CASSRTGGEDTQYF.

The genes are TRBV5-1 and TRBJ1-5; no clear D. This CDR3 is 13 amino acids long. Trimming cost V 4 bases and J 5 bases, with 10 bases left between them. CDR1 and CDR2 (germline): SGHRS, YFSETQ. In nucleotides, the CDR3 is TGCGCCAGCAGCGCGGGGAGGGATCAGCCCCAGCATTTT. Encoded protein: CASSAGRDQPQHF.

The chain joins TRBV30 to TRBJ2-5; tentatively, D is TRBD2 (5 bases). The CDR3 extends over 16 amino acids. Germline-derived CDR1 and CDR2 are GTSNPN and SVGIG (reference sequence). V lost 1 base, J lost 1 base, and 16 bases lay in between. CDR3 loop: CAWSGRSPRGQETQYF. Here the CDR3 DNA reads TGTGCCTGGAGTGGGCGCTCTCCCCGGGGCCAAGAGACCCAGTACTTC.

The CDR3 nucleotides read TGTGCCAGCAGCTTCGGGACAGGACTCTACGAGCAGTACTTC. This gives the protein CASSFGTGLYEQYF. The chain combines TRBV5-6 with TRBJ2-7; 8 nucleotides agree with TRBD1. Trimming took 2 bases from V and 3 from J; bases not matched to a gene: 4. CDR1 is SGHDT, CDR2 YYEEEE, per germline. The CDR3 is 14 amino acids.

This clone is large within its sample. The chain carries TRBV7-4 and TRBJ1-3, with 10 bases matching TRBD1. The V and J ends lost 4 bases and 4 bases, in that order; junction bases with no gene match: 10. Germline V gives CDR1 SGHVT, CDR2 SQSDAQ. The CDR3 covers 17 residues. The CDR3 bases are TGTGCCAGCAGCTCGTACGACAGGGGGCGCGGAGGAAACACCATATATTTT. Amino acids: CASSSYDRGRGGNTIYF. The full variable domain, with the rest looked up from reference TRBV7-4 and TRBJ1-3, is GAGVSQSPRYKVAKRGRDVALRCDSISGHVTLYWYRQTLGQGSEVLTYSQSDAQRDKSGRPSGRFSAERPERSVSTLKIQRTEQGDSAVYLCASSSYDRGRGGNTIYFGEGSWLTVV.